The rows below give T cell receptor beta chains drawn from one sample of a study of beta chain features in type 1 diabetes. Repertoires were generated with immunoSEQ multiplex PCR, while TCRdb's copy carries only in-frame clones and drops some. The sample consists of more than 300,000 clones, roughly 8% of them appearing once. The specimen was central memory CD4+ T cells from blood. All receptors come from a woman aged 18-29 years in good health. Each CDR3 is given with its conserved first and last residue. Each record gives: D gene, J gene, clone size, V gene, CDR3 DNA, CDR3 protein. A D gene is named only where the DNA matches it firmly. For some rows the clone size is stated as once, few or many, or as a class when expanded; others skip it.

-,TRBJ2-1,few,TRBV19,TGTGCCAGTAGTACTCCGGGACGAACCGCCTACAATGAGCAGTTCTTC,CASSTPGRTAYNEQFF
TRBD1,TRBJ2-7,-,TRBV11-2,TGTGCCAGCAGCTTAGGACAGGGCCCCTTATCCACCTACGAGCAGTACTTC,CASSLGQGPLSTYEQYF
TRBD2,TRBJ2-3,-,TRBV29-1,TGCAGCGCGACTAGCCGGAGCACAGATACGCAGTATTTT,CSATSRSTDTQYF
-,TRBJ2-3,few,TRBV7-9,TGTGCCAGCAGCTCTTTCGCGGGATCCTCAGATACGCAGTATTTT,CASSSFAGSSDTQYF
-,TRBJ2-1,many,TRBV18,TGTGCCAGCTCAAGGAGCGGCTCCTACAATGAGCAGTTCTTC,CASSRSGSYNEQFF
-,TRBJ1-2,few,TRBV28,TGTGCCAGCATTCCCTTGGGCGGGGGCTATGGCTACACCTTC,CASIPLGGGYGYTF
TRBD1,TRBJ1-5,few,TRBV7-2,TGTGCCAGCCGGGAGGGGGCGCGCGATCAGCCCCAGCATTTT,CASREGARDQPQHF
TRBD2,TRBJ2-1,-,TRBV25-1,TGTGCCAGTCCTCTGGGACTACCTAAAAACAATGAGCAGTTCTTC,CASPLGLPKNNEQFF
-,TRBJ2-3,few,TRBV4-3,TGCGCCAGCAGCCAATCACAGGGAGTTGCGCAGTATTTT,CASSQSQGVAQYF
-,TRBJ2-7,few,TRBV19,TGTGCCAGTAGTAATGGGGCAGGGTTGGCCTACGAGCAGTACTTC,CASSNGAGLAYEQYF
-,TRBJ2-3,few,TRBV18,TGTGCCAGCTCACCGACAGGGAGGACAGATACGCAGTATTTT,CASSPTGRTDTQYF
-,TRBJ1-1,-,TRBV12-5,TGTGCTAGTGGTTTGGGAACAGGCTTCAACACTGAAGCTTTCTTT,CASGLGTGFNTEAFF
-,TRBJ2-1,few,TRBV14,TGTGCCAGCAGCCAGGGTCACAATGAGCAGTTCTTC,CASSQGHNEQFF
-,TRBJ2-7,-,TRBV15,TGTGCCACCAGCAGAGATTTGGCCTACGAGCAGTACTTC,CATSRDLAYEQYF
-,TRBJ2-5,-,TRBV18,TGTGCCAGCTCACCACCATCGGGGTTGGAGACCCAGTACTTC,CASSPPSGLETQYF
-,TRBJ1-1,-,TRBV5-1,TGCGCCAGCAGCCCCCAGTGGTCCAACACTGAAGCTTTCTTT,CASSPQWSNTEAFF
-,TRBJ2-1,-,TRBV5-4,TGTGCCAGCAGCTTGTCAGGGAACTACAATGAGCAGTTCTTC,CASSLSGNYNEQFF
TRBD2,TRBJ2-1,many,TRBV18,TGTGCCAGCTCACCAAATGGGCTAGCGGGCAATGAGCAGTTCTTC,CASSPNGLAGNEQFF
-,TRBJ2-5,-,TRBV18,TGTGCCAGCTCACCAATCCGCCAAGAGACCCAGTACTTC,CASSPIRQETQYF
TRBD1,TRBJ2-7,few,TRBV6-5,TGTGCCAGCAGCCCCTTCGGGACAGCCTCCTACGAGCAGTACTTC,CASSPFGTASYEQYF
TRBD2,TRBJ2-1,-,TRBV28,TGTGCCAGCAGTTTAGGACTAGCGGGAGGAGGGAATGAGCAGTTCTTC,CASSLGLAGGGNEQFF
TRBD1,TRBJ2-7,-,TRBV9,TGTGCCAGCAGCGCCTTCACAGGGGAGAACGACGAGCAGTACTTC,CASSAFTGENDEQYF
-,TRBJ1-1,few,TRBV19,TGTGCCAGTAGTATAGCTCAGGGAATGGGCACTGAAGCTTTCTTT,CASSIAQGMGTEAFF
-,TRBJ2-3,few,TRBV5-1,TGCGCCAGCAGCCCCGGAGGCACAGATACGCAGTATTTT,CASSPGGTDTQYF
TRBD2,TRBJ2-5,few,TRBV7-9,TGTGCCAGCAGCTTGATGGGCGGGAGAAGCGATGAGACCCAGTACTTC,CASSLMGGRSDETQYF
-,TRBJ1-1,few,TRBV29-1,TGCAGCGTTAGCCTGGTCACTGAAGCTTTCTTT,CSVSLVTEAFF
-,TRBJ1-4,-,TRBV5-6,TGTGCCAGCAGCTCGAGCTGGGGGTTTGGCGAAAAACTGTTTTTT,CASSSSWGFGEKLFF
TRBD2,TRBJ2-1,-,TRBV11-3,TGTGCCAGCAGCTTAGTAGCGGGAGTACCCTACAATGAGCAGTTCTTC,CASSLVAGVPYNEQFF
-,TRBJ2-7,few,TRBV4-3,TGCGCCAGCAGCCAAGATCGACTAGTACGGAACGAGCAGTACTTC,CASSQDRLVRNEQYF
-,TRBJ2-7,-,TRBV28,TGTGCCAGCACCCGGACACATTACGAGCAGTACTTC,CASTRTHYEQYF
-,TRBJ2-7,-,TRBV28,TGTGCCAGCAATGGGTACCAGAGGGCTCTCGAGCAGTACTTC,CASNGYQRALEQYF
-,TRBJ2-6,-,TRBV1,TGCACCAGCAGCCAAGCTGCGGGACTAGCGGGAAGCTCTGGGGCCAACGTCCTGACTTTC,CTSSQAAGLAGSSGANVLTF
-,TRBJ2-1,-,TRBV6-5,TGTGCCAGCCCCTTCAACAATGAGCAGTTCTTC,CASPFNNEQFF
TRBD2,TRBJ2-4,few,TRBV5-1,TGCGCCAGCAGCTTGGAACTAAGCGGGAGGGCCGCCAAAAACATTCAGTACTTC,CASSLELSGRAAKNIQYF
TRBD1,TRBJ1-4,many,TRBV7-9,TGTGCCAGCAGTCAGACAGGGGCGGTTGAAAAACTGTTTTTT,CASSQTGAVEKLFF
TRBD2,TRBJ2-4,once,TRBV7-3,TGTGCCAGCAGCTTAGGGTGGGAGGGCCTAAACATTCAGTACTTC,CASSLGWEGLNIQYF
TRBD1,TRBJ2-1,few,TRBV27,TGTGCCAGCAGCCTACGCCGGGACAGCGATGAGCAGTTCTTC,CASSLRRDSDEQFF
-,TRBJ2-3,-,TRBV9,TGTGCCAGCAGCGTAGACGGGAGCACAGATACGCAGTATTTT,CASSVDGSTDTQYF
-,TRBJ2-5,-,TRBV29-1,TGCAGCGTTGAATCAGGGGCGGGCGGGGAGACCCAGTACTTC,CSVESGAGGETQYF
-,TRBJ2-1,-,TRBV5-6,TGTGCCAGCAGCTTGGGAGGGGCAGGTGAGCAGTTCTTC,CASSLGGAGEQFF
TRBD1,TRBJ1-4,few,TRBV2,TGTGCCAGCAGGGGAGACAGGGTGAGGAATGAAAAACTGTTTTTT,CASRGDRVRNEKLFF
-,TRBJ1-2,-,TRBV18,TGTGCCAGCGCACCGGGGGGTCATGGCTACACCTTC,CASAPGGHGYTF
-,TRBJ2-3,once,TRBV6-5,TGTGCCAGCCATAACCAGTTCACAGATACGCAGTATTTT,CASHNQFTDTQYF
-,TRBJ2-7,few,TRBV10-2,TGCGCCAGCAGTGCCCCGAGCTCCTACGAGCAGTACTTC,CASSAPSSYEQYF
-,TRBJ2-6,many,TRBV6-6,TGTGCCAGCAGTTACGCTGGAGGTGGGGCCAACGTCCTGACTTTC,CASSYAGGGANVLTF